The 13 T cell receptor beta chains below were found in one sample sequenced in a study. Cells sorted as Tregs were CD4+, CD25+ and CD127-/low. TCRdb recomputed calls from the 5' RACE reads with MiXCR, one row per CDR3 protein. The data contain approximately 50,000 distinct CDR3 sequences, about 25% of them seen just once; the ten biggest clones take up 2% to 2.5%. The sequencing input was tumor-infiltrating Tregs sorted from the breast tumor. The origin of the receptors is a female donor with breast cancer.

The chain employs TRBV28 and TRBJ1-2; no reliable D call. The CDR3 runs to 18 residues. Germline loops: CDR1 MDHEN, CDR2 SYDVKM. Trimming removed 3 bases at V and 5 bases at J, with 25 bases between. CDR3 loop: CASSLGSRGRRLGYGYTF. The CDR3 nucleotides are TGTGCCAGCAGTTTGGGCAGCCGAGGGCGTCGTTTAGGGTATGGCTACACCTTC.

For this clonotype: The final CDR3 position lacks the conserved phenylalanine or tryptophan, pointing to a likely read error. The chain carries TRBV18 and TRBJ1-1, with D possibly being TRBD1 (5 bases). Germline loops: CDR1 KGHSH, CDR2 LQKENI. Trimming left V 3 bases short and J 6 bases short, with 8 bases between. This CDR3 spans 12 amino acids. The CDR3 nucleotides read TGTGCCAGCTCACCCGGGGGTGCTGAAGCTTTCTCT. Protein: CASSPGGAEAFS.

As concerns this clonotype: Sequence at one end of the junction differs from germline and may be a read error. This CDR3 is CATIDSRQLLNEKLFF. Here the CDR3 DNA reads TGTGCCACCATTGATTCCCGACAGCTATTAAATGAAAAACTGTTTTTT. The V and J genes are TRBV24-1 and TRBJ1-4; perhaps TRBD1 as D (5 bases). CDR1 is KGHDR, CDR2 SFDVKD, per germline. The CDR3 extends over 16 amino acids.

In regard to this clonotype: A much larger clone differs by one base, so this may be a read error. The CDR3: CATSRDHQGYAF. In DNA, the CDR3 is TGTGCCACCAGCAGAGATCACCAGGGCTACGCCTTC. The chain joins TRBV15 to TRBJ1-2; weak D call: TRBD1 (5 bases). Germline V lookup: CDR1 LNHNV, CDR2 YYDKDF (reference sequence). The CDR3 is 12 amino acids.

This clonotype was observed a few times. Being one base from a much bigger clone, this may be a read error. The CDR3 sequence: CACSQNHDRGKSNYGYTF. The CDR3 DNA reads as TGCGCCTGCAGCCAAAACCACGACCGGGGGAAGTCTAACTATGGCTACACCTTC. The chain is built from TRBV4-3 and TRBJ1-2; D possibly corresponds to TRBD1 (5 bases). The V gene's germline CDR1 is LGHNA and CDR2 YSLEER. The CDR3 contains 18 residues.

This clonotype was observed many times. The chain uses TRBV4-3 and TRBJ2-1; 11 nucleotides match TRBD2. After removal of 4 bases from V and 7 bases from J, the junction contained 6 bases not matched to a gene. In germline, CDR1 is LGHNA, CDR2 YSLEER. The CDR3 sequence is 15 residues long. The CDR3 DNA sequence: TGCGCCAGCAGCCTACTAGCGGGAGCGACGAATGAGCAGTTCTTC. It translates to CASSLLAGATNEQFF.

This clonotype was detected only a few times. The rearrangement uses TRBV6-2 or TRBV6-3 and TRBJ1-5, with 7 bases matching TRBD1. Germline lookup yields CDR1 MNHEY and CDR2 SVGEGT. V gave up 0 bases and J gave up 4 bases; unmatched junction bases: 9. CDR3 length equals 17 residues. In nucleotides, the CDR3 is TGTGCCAGCAGTTACTCGACAGGGAAGGTGAGAAATCAGCCCCAGCATTTT. Its translation: CASSYSTGKVRNQPQHF.

In this sample, this clonotype turned up many times. This chain uses TRBV20-1 with TRBJ2-5, with 10 positions matching TRBD2. The CDR3 sequence is 13 residues long. Germline trimming cut 4 bases from V and 5 bases from J; bases unmatched to any gene: 4. From germline, CDR1 is DFQATT and CDR2 SNEGSKA (reference sequence). CDR3 sequence: CSAKAGGPETQYF. The DNA for the CDR3 is TGCAGTGCTAAAGCGGGGGGGCCGGAGACCCAGTACTTC.

There are a few counts of this clonotype. The V call is TRBV3-1, the J call TRBJ2-1; 8 nucleotides match TRBD2. Germline lookup yields CDR1 LGHDT and CDR2 YNNKEL (reference sequence). V was clipped by 2 bases and J by 8 bases; unmatched bases: 8. This CDR3 has 15 residues. The DNA of the CDR3 is TGTGCCAGCAGCCAATTTAACGGGGGGGCGTATGAGCAGTTCTTC. It specifies CASSQFNGGAYEQFF.

The V gene is TRBV2, the J gene TRBJ2-6; tentatively, D is TRBD1 (6 bases). The germline gives CDR1 SNHLY, CDR2 FYNNEI. The CDR3 covers 14 residues. V lost 8 bases and J 2 bases, leaving 10 bases between the germline ends. The CDR3 here is CASYRVPGANVLTF. The CDR3 coding sequence is TGTGCCAGCTACAGGGTCCCTGGGGCCAACGTCCTGACTTTC.

This clonotype showed up just a few times. The chain uses TRBV7-2 and TRBJ2-5, with D maybe TRBD2 (7 bases). CDR1 and CDR2 (germline): SGHTA, FQGNSA. The CDR3 covers 16 residues. Trimming removed 2 bases at V and 1 base at J, with 14 bases between. The CDR3: CASSLLGGGAQETQYF. The CDR3 bases are TGTGCCAGCAGCTTATTGGGGGGGGGCGCCCAAGAGACCCAGTACTTC. The variable domain in full, with the rest retrieved from reference TRBV7-2 and TRBJ2-5, is GAGVSQSPSNKVTEKGKDVELRCDPISGHTALYWYRQSLGQGLEFLIYFQGNSAPDKSGLPSDRFSAERTGGSVSTLTIQRTQQEDSAVYLCASSLLGGGAQETQYFGPGTRLLVL.

The chain joins TRBV7-2 to TRBJ1-2; D unresolved. This CDR3 region has 14 residues. CDR1 and CDR2 (germline): SGHTA, FQGNSA. Trimming stripped 1 base from V and 9 bases from J, with 15 bases between. CDR3 residues: CASSLDFGPYSYTF. In DNA form, the CDR3 reads TGTGCCAGCAGCTTAGATTTCGGTCCTTATAGCTACACCTTC.

With respect to this clonotype: At one end, the junction sequence differs from germline, possibly due to a read error. The V call is TRBV28, the J call TRBJ2-7; 7 bases are a match to TRBD1. Germline V gene lookup returns CDR1 MDHEN and CDR2 SYDVKM. There are 15 residues in the CDR3. The DNA for the CDR3 is TGTGCCAGCAATTTACCGGGACAGAAGGGTTACGAGCAGTACTTC. Protein sequence: CASNLPGQKGYEQYF.